What follows are 20 T cell receptor beta chains derived from one specimen sequenced in a study of T cells in Graves' hyperthyroidism and ophthalmopathy (dated by TCRdb to the late 2010s). Receptor amplification or capture employed multiplex PCR. For sequencing, an Illumina HiSeq 2000 was employed. The TCR beta CDR3 regions were amplified from RNA transcripts. The first round of RT-PCR for the TCR CDR3 was performed with the HTBI primer set and the Qiagen OneStep RT-PCR kit. Using fastp at Q25 and MiXCR, TCRdb reprocessed the public reads and kept productive beta chains. Entries are consolidated by CDR3 protein sequence, retaining the most common genes and DNA. The sample table contains hundreds of thousands of distinct CDR3 sequences; only one count was recorded for less than 15% of them. The top ten hold roughly 9.2% of the sample. Source material: blood. These receptors came from a woman aged 18-29 years with Graves' hyperthyroidism.

This clonotype was observed at least ten times. The rearrangement links TRBV4-2 to TRBJ2-3; weak D call: TRBD2 (6 bases). Trimming stripped 0 bases from V and 6 bases from J, with 13 bases between. Per the germline V gene, CDR1 is LGHNA and CDR2 is YNFKEQ. This CDR3 spans 15 amino acids. The CDR3 region is CASSQDLREADTQYF. For the CDR3, the DNA is TGTGCCAGCAGCCAAGATTTAAGGGAGGCCGATACGCAGTATTTT.

This clonotype was recorded a few times. This sequence joins TRBV4-1 and TRBJ2-1, with a tentative D call TRBD2 (5 bases). CDR3 size: 14 residues. V was trimmed by 1 base and J by 12 bases, leaving 16 bases between them. The germline V gene has CDR1 MGHRA and CDR2 YSYEKL. The CDR3 region has the DNA TGCGCCAGCAGCCAAGTTCTGACCTCCGAGGGGCAGTTCTTC. The encoded protein is CASSQVLTSEGQFF.

This chain connects TRBV3-1 to TRBJ2-3, with D possibly being TRBD1 (6 bases). The CDR3 is 15 residues long. Trimming left V 2 bases short and J 0 bases short, with 9 bases between. The germline V gene encodes CDR1 LGHDT and CDR2 YNNKEL (reference sequence). CDR3 residues: CASSQLTGSTDTQYF. As DNA, the CDR3 is TGTGCCAGCAGCCAACTGACAGGCAGCACAGATACGCAGTATTTT.

This clonotype was observed many times. The chain is built from TRBV30 and TRBJ2-1; D gene unclear. Germline V gene data show CDR1 as GTSNPN and CDR2 as SVGIG (reference sequence). The CDR3 loop spans 12 amino acids. The V end lost 2 bases, the J end lost 12 bases, and 14 bases lay between the germline ends. This CDR3 reads CAWSKAPSGQFF. The DNA for the CDR3 is TGTGCCTGGAGTAAGGCTCCCTCTGGGCAGTTCTTC.

This chain links TRBV19 with TRBJ2-6; TRBD1 aligns across 7 bases. J gave up 2 bases and V 2 bases, and 6 bases lay outside the gene matches. The CDR3 is 17 amino acids. The V gene's germline CDR1 is LNHDA and CDR2 SQIVND (reference sequence). CDR3 DNA sequence: TGTGCCAGTAGTATATGGGACAGTGGCCCTGGGGCCAACGTCCTGACTTTC. Its protein product is CASSIWDSGPGANVLTF.

This clonotype showed up just a few times. The CDR3 DNA reads as TGTGCCAGCAGTTTAAATGCCACTGAAGCTTTCTTT. Translated, it gives CASSLNATEAFF. This chain links TRBV6-2 or TRBV6-3 with TRBJ1-1; D gene uncertain. V lost 4 bases to trimming and J lost 4 bases, with 7 bases between them. The CDR3 is made up of 12 amino acids. The germline V gene encodes CDR1 MNHEY and CDR2 SVGEGT.

This clonotype was detected ten times or more. This sequence joins TRBV6-2 or TRBV6-3 and TRBJ2-2; maybe TRBD1 (6 bases). This CDR3 is built from 15 residues. V gave up 6 bases and J gave up 1 base, with 12 bases separating them. The germline V gene encodes CDR1 MNHEY and CDR2 SVGEGT. The CDR3 loop is CASRRGHENTGELFF. In nucleotides, the CDR3 is TGTGCCAGCAGACGGGGACACGAGAACACCGGGGAGCTGTTTTTT.

This clonotype has ten or more counts. The V gene is TRBV5-8, the J gene TRBJ2-1; D ambiguous. Trimming stripped 3 bases from V and 8 bases from J, with 12 bases between. CDR1 is SGHTS and CDR2 is YDEGEE in the germline V gene. The CDR3 covers 13 residues. The CDR3 DNA is TGTGCCAGCAGCTCGGATTCAGTCGATGAGCAGTTCTTC. Protein: CASSSDSVDEQFF.

This clonotype appeared many times. This chain uses TRBV5-8 with TRBJ2-5; 8 bases are a match to TRBD2. The CDR3 sequence is 19 residues long. After removal of 4 bases from V and 1 base from J, the junction contained 18 bases not matched to a gene. The germline CDR1 and CDR2 sequences are SGHTS and YDEGEE. Written as DNA, the CDR3 is TGTGCCAGCAGCCTGTGGGCTAGCGGGCCTGAACCGTTCCAAGAGACCCAGTACTTC. This gives the protein CASSLWASGPEPFQETQYF. Combining the CDR3 with reference TRBV5-8 and TRBJ2-5 gives the whole variable domain EAGVTQSPTHLIKTRGQQATLRCSPISGHTSVYWYQQALGLGLQFLLWYDEGEERNRGNFPPRFSGRQFPNYSSELNVNALELEDSALYLCASSLWASGPEPFQETQYFGPGTRLLVL.

At least ten counts were recorded for this clonotype. The chain combines TRBV5-1 with TRBJ2-2, with a possible D match to TRBD1 (5 bases). This CDR3 has 16 residues. Trimming shortened V by 2 bases and J by 0 bases, and 11 bases separated the two germline ends. CDR1 and CDR2 (germline): SGHRS, YFSETQ. CDR3 nucleotides: TGCGCCAGCAGCTTAGGGGCTACTTCGAACACCGGGGAGCTGTTTTTT. This gives the protein CASSLGATSNTGELFF.

This clonotype was found many times. The genes are TRBV19 and TRBJ2-3; perhaps D is TRBD1 or TRBD2 (5 bases each). Trimming took off 7 bases at V and 5 bases at J, with 16 bases between the two ends. CDR1 is LNHDA and CDR2 is SQIVND in the germline V gene (reference sequence). This CDR3 spans 14 amino acids. As DNA, the CDR3 is TGTGCCAGTACCTCCGGGGCTGTTGGAGATACGCAGTATTTT. Amino acids: CASTSGAVGDTQYF.

This clonotype was counted at least ten times. The chain uses TRBV12-3 or TRBV12-4 and TRBJ2-4; TRBD2 is a possible D gene (6 bases). Between the trimmed V and J ends, which lost 7 bases and 0 bases, there was a span of 13 bases. The CDR3 covers 15 residues. The CDR3 region is CASIGGSLAKNIQYF. CDR3 in DNA: TGTGCCAGCATTGGGGGGAGTCTAGCCAAAAACATTCAGTACTTC.

This clonotype occurred many times. The rearrangement uses TRBV7-8 and TRBJ1-1; TRBD1 matches at 10 bases. J lost 2 bases, V lost 7 bases, and 4 bases had no gene match. CDR1 and CDR2 (germline): SGHVS, FQNEAQ. The CDR3 is 14 amino acids. CDR3 region: CASTGTGANTEAFF. CDR3 nucleotides: TGTGCCAGCACCGGGACAGGGGCTAACACTGAAGCTTTCTTT.

This clonotype was seen a handful of times. The chain has TRBV10-3 and TRBJ2-1; no firm D call. Trimming left V 11 bases short and J 4 bases short, with 15 bases between. The germline V gene encodes CDR1 ENHRY and CDR2 SYGVKD. This CDR3 is built from 13 residues. CDR3 sequence reads: CASSPPLYNEQFF. The CDR3 DNA reads TGTGCCTCGAGTCCTCCCCTTTACAATGAGCAGTTCTTC.

This clonotype came up many times. This chain uses TRBV7-2 with TRBJ2-5, with 16 bases fitting TRBD2. This CDR3 is 18 amino acids long. V was pared by 4 bases and J by 5 bases, with 10 bases of the junction left unmatched. In germline, CDR1 is SGHTA, CDR2 FQGNSA. CDR3 DNA: TGTGCCAGCAGCTCTATGGGACTAGCGGGAGGGCCATGGGAGACCCAGTACTTC. Its translation: CASSSMGLAGGPWETQYF.

This clonotype was seen a handful of times. This chain links TRBV19 with TRBJ1-1; D is ambiguous. Germline lookup yields CDR1 LNHDA and CDR2 SQIVND (reference sequence). The CDR3 covers 19 residues. The germline V and J ends were trimmed by 6 bases and 6 bases, with 32 bases remaining between them. CDR3 in amino acids: CASSPRKIAGEGRLAEAFF. For the CDR3, the DNA is TGTGCCAGTAGCCCACGGAAGATTGCCGGGGAGGGCAGATTGGCTGAAGCTTTCTTT.

This clonotype was counted many times. Here the CDR3 DNA reads TGCAGTGCTAGAACACAGGGCCCCACTGAAGCTTTCTTT. This gives the protein CSARTQGPTEAFF. The chain carries TRBV20-1 and TRBJ1-1; maybe TRBD1 (6 bases). V lost 2 bases to trimming and J lost 4 bases, with 11 bases between them. This CDR3 comprises 13 residues. From germline, CDR1 is DFQATT and CDR2 SNEGSKA (reference sequence).

The CDR3 DNA is TGTGCCAGCAGTTACTCGGGTACGCAGTATTTT. This gives the protein CASSYSGTQYF. V usage is TRBV6-2 or TRBV6-3 and J usage is TRBJ2-3; no firm D call. The CDR3 is made up of 11 amino acids. CDR1 is MNHEY and CDR2 is SVGEGT in the germline V gene. V lost 0 bases and J lost 8, with 3 bases in between.

This clonotype was seen ten or more times. V usage is TRBV9 and J usage is TRBJ2-3, with a weak D call TRBD2 (6 bases). Trimming removed 4 bases at V and 1 base at J, with 16 bases between. Looked up from germline, CDR1 is SGDLS and CDR2 is YYNGEE. This CDR3 contains 16 residues. CDR3 in DNA: TGTGCCAGCAGCCCCAAATCGGGAGAGGGCACAGATACGCAGTATTTT. This translates into CASSPKSGEGTDTQYF.

This chain joins TRBV6-1 and TRBJ1-3; the D gene is possibly TRBD1 (5 bases). Trimming stripped 6 bases from V and 4 bases from J, with 16 bases between. CDR3 size: 15 residues. Germline-derived CDR1 and CDR2 are MNHNS and SASEGT. Written as DNA, the CDR3 is TGTGCCAGCAGCCGCGCCCAGGGTTCAGGAAACACCATATATTTT. Encoded protein: CASSRAQGSGNTIYF.